A selection of T cell receptor beta chains follows, all from one sample in a study of shared clonotypes between healthy human individuals. Generated by immunoSEQ multiplex PCR, the TCRdb table keeps only in-frame clones and is missing some. This table holds hundreds of thousands of clones, about two thirds found once. Sequencing used memory CD4+ T cells sorted from blood. Every receptor here comes from a woman aged 25-40 years in good health. Each CDR3 is given with its conserved first and last residue. The D gene is left open where the match is weak. Some rows have no size entry. The others give once, few or many, or a class for an expanded clone.

TRBV27	TRBJ1-2	.	.	CASSKLGWQGGGYTF	TGTGCCAGCAGTAAACTCGGGTGGCAGGGTGGTGGCTACACCTTC
TRBV28	TRBJ1-5	.	.	CASSLNGGAKEPQHF	TGTGCCAGCAGTTTGAATGGGGGGGCTAAGGAGCCCCAGCATTTT
TRBV5-4	TRBJ1-1	few	.	CASSLADRMNTEAFF	TGTGCCAGCAGCTTGGCAGATCGTATGAACACTGAAGCTTTCTTT
TRBV18	TRBJ2-7	.	TRBD2	CASSPVEAGAEQYF	TGTGCCAGCTCACCCGTTGAGGCGGGAGCCGAGCAGTACTTC
TRBV4-1	TRBJ2-4	.	.	CASSQVDTALAKNIQYF	TGCGCCAGCAGCCAAGTGGATACAGCACTAGCCAAAAACATTCAGTACTTC
TRBV5-1	TRBJ1-4	.	.	CASSLGPRKEKILHEKLFF	TGCGCCAGCAGCTTGGGCCCGAGGAAGGAGAAGATTTTGCACGAAAAACTGTTTTTT
TRBV10-3	TRBJ1-1	.	.	CAISEVSRGHTEAFF	TGTGCCATCAGTGAAGTGAGCCGAGGGCACACTGAAGCTTTCTTT
TRBV18	TRBJ2-3	.	TRBD1	CASSRQGGVTDTQYF	TGTGCCAGCTCCCGACAGGGGGGCGTCACAGATACGCAGTATTTT
TRBV7-7	TRBJ2-5	.	.	CASSLRPHGEETQYF	TGTGCCAGCAGCCTCCGACCGCACGGGGAGGAGACCCAGTACTTC
TRBV19	TRBJ1-2	many	.	CASSSIYTANYGYTF	TGTGCCAGTAGTAGCATTTACACCGCTAACTATGGCTACACCTTC
TRBV28	TRBJ2-1	.	TRBD1	CASSYGQVNEQFF	TGTGCCAGCAGTTACGGACAGGTCAATGAGCAGTTCTTC
TRBV14	TRBJ2-5	.	.	CASSQLMETQYF	TGTGCCAGCAGCCAACTGATGGAGACCCAGTACTTC
TRBV11-2	TRBJ1-1	few	.	CASSLGHTEAFF	TGTGCCAGCAGCTTAGGGCACACTGAAGCTTTCTTT
TRBV6-1	TRBJ1-5	.	.	CASSEGQLNQPQHF	TGTGCCAGCAGTGAAGGACAGCTCAATCAGCCCCAGCATTTT
TRBV5-6	TRBJ1-3	.	TRBD1	CASSLQVQGVGNTIYF	TGTGCCAGCAGCTTGCAAGTACAGGGGGTTGGAAACACCATATATTTT
TRBV28	TRBJ1-5	.	.	CATQSGTDSNQPQHF	TGTGCCACCCAGTCCGGAACAGATAGCAATCAGCCCCAGCATTTT
TRBV7-9	TRBJ2-2	few	.	CASGTSGNTGELFF	TGTGCCAGCGGAACTTCGGGGAACACCGGGGAGCTGTTTTTT
TRBV5-1	TRBJ2-3	.	TRBD1	CASSFRDRARPYF	TGCGCCAGCAGCTTCAGGGACAGGGCTCGTCCGTATTTT
TRBV6-1	TRBJ2-7	few	.	CASSTRGLLTRQYF	TGTGCCAGCAGTACTCGCGGACTGCTTACGAGGCAGTACTTC
TRBV28	TRBJ1-1	.	.	CASSLRSEAFF	TGTGCCAGCAGCCTCCGCTCTGAAGCTTTCTTT
TRBV16	TRBJ1-2	once	.	CASSQQGGSMGYTF	TGTGCCAGCAGCCAACAGGGCGGCTCTATGGGCTACACCTTC
TRBV19	TRBJ1-1	.	.	CASSLLTRGLNTEAFF	TGTGCCAGTAGTCTTCTGACGCGAGGGTTGAACACTGAAGCTTTCTTT
TRBV27	TRBJ2-7	.	TRBD1	CASSSDRGRGEQYF	TGTGCCAGCAGTTCGGACAGGGGGCGTGGGGAGCAGTACTTC
TRBV28	TRBJ1-5	few	.	CASSFQGHQPQHF	TGTGCCAGCAGTTTCCAGGGCCATCAGCCCCAGCATTTT
TRBV5-4	TRBJ1-1	.	TRBD1	CASSPGGTEPFEAFF	TGTGCCAGCAGCCCCGGGGGGACAGAACCCTTTGAAGCTTTCTTT
TRBV6-6	TRBJ2-7	.	.	CASSYSDFMEQYF	TGTGCCAGCAGTTACTCGGACTTTATGGAGCAGTACTTC
TRBV23-1	TRBJ1-1	once	.	CASTPEGPIEAFF	TGCGCCAGCACCCCTGAGGGCCCCATCGAAGCTTTCTTT
TRBV18	TRBJ2-7	.	.	CASSQGAGDTYEQYF	TGTGCCAGCTCCCAGGGAGCGGGTGATACCTACGAGCAGTACTTC
TRBV7-2	TRBJ2-1	.	.	CASSSLWTEQQFF	TGTGCCAGCAGCTCACTATGGACAGAGCAGCAGTTCTTC
TRBV27	TRBJ1-1	.	.	CASSSPTGQGWKAFF	TGTGCCAGCAGTTCGCCGACGGGCCAGGGCTGGAAAGCTTTCTTT
TRBV7-2	TRBJ2-1	few	TRBD2	CASSSTVLAGVEQFF	TGTGCCAGCAGCTCAACGGTACTAGCGGGAGTTGAGCAGTTCTTC
TRBV27	TRBJ2-2	medium-sized	TRBD1	CASRGDRSTGELFF	TGTGCCAGCAGGGGGGACAGAAGCACCGGGGAGCTGTTTTTT
TRBV11-2	TRBJ2-7	.	TRBD1	CASRKGQGARSAYEQYF	TGTGCCAGCAGGAAGGGACAGGGGGCCAGGTCCGCCTACGAGCAGTACTTC
TRBV1	TRBJ1-5	once	.	CTSSQEGTGGSDNQPQHF	TGCACCAGCAGCCAAGAGGGGACAGGGGGGTCGGACAATCAGCCCCAGCATTTT
TRBV2	TRBJ2-3	.	TRBD1	CASSLRTGEVDTQYF	TGTGCCAGCAGTTTAAGGACAGGGGAAGTCGATACGCAGTATTTT
TRBV19	TRBJ2-2	.	.	CASSMGALYTGELFF	TGTGCCAGTAGTATGGGAGCCTTGTACACCGGGGAGCTGTTTTTT
TRBV28	TRBJ2-7	.	.	CASSLLVREQYF	TGTGCCAGCAGTTTACTTGTTCGCGAGCAGTACTTC
TRBV7-2	TRBJ2-5	.	TRBD2	CASSLGGLAGVETQYF	TGTGCCAGCAGCTTAGGCGGACTAGCGGGAGTAGAGACCCAGTACTTC
TRBV18	TRBJ1-5	few	.	CASSPQYNQPQHF	TGTGCCAGCTCACCACAGTACAATCAGCCCCAGCATTTT
TRBV18	TRBJ2-6	.	.	CASSPADSGANVLTF	TGTGCCAGCTCACCAGCGGACTCTGGGGCCAACGTCCTGACTTTC